The 16 T cell receptor beta chains below come from one sample, sequenced in a study of blood T cell repertoires in COVID-19. The protocol was immunoSEQ multiplex PCR, while the TCRdb copy is restricted to in-frame clones and leaves out a portion. The sample has about 210,000 clones, roughly 82% seen once. Source material: peripheral blood. The source is an older woman with COVID-19, enrolled during active disease.

The V and J genes are TRBV5-4 and TRBJ2-3, with 10 bases fitting TRBD1. Germline values: CDR1 SGHNT, CDR2 YYREEE (reference sequence). The trim removed 3 bases at V and 0 bases at J, leaving 13 bases unmatched. The length of the CDR3 is 19 residues. The CDR3 DNA is TGTGCCAGCAGCTCCCGGGACAGGGGCCTTATGTCAAGCACAGATACGCAGTATTTT. As protein: CASSSRDRGLMSSTDTQYF.

The chain links TRBV6-2 or TRBV6-3 to TRBJ2-5, with 8 bases that match TRBD1. V gave up 4 bases and J gave up 9 bases; unmatched junction bases: 10. Germline V lookup: CDR1 MNHEY, CDR2 SVGEGT. The CDR3 totals 14 residues. The CDR3 DNA reads TGTGCCAGCAGTTCAACCTCAGGGGGCTCGGCCCAGTACTTC. It encodes CASSSTSGGSAQYF.

The gene calls are TRBV7-3 and TRBJ2-3, with TRBD1 as a possible D gene (6 bases). Germline V gene lookup returns CDR1 SGHTA and CDR2 FQGTGA. V lost 5 bases and J 2 bases, leaving 11 bases between the germline ends. The CDR3 runs to 14 residues. CDR3 sequence: CASSPGAATDTQYF. The CDR3 nucleotides read TGTGCCAGCAGCCCAGGGGCCGCCACAGATACGCAGTATTTT.

The chain has TRBV28 and TRBJ1-2, with 8 positions matching TRBD1. With 5 bases clipped from V and 2 bases from J, the junction kept 7 bases outside the gene matches. The CDR3 length is 15 residues. The germline V gene encodes CDR1 MDHEN and CDR2 SYDVKM. The CDR3 DNA reads as TGTGCCAGCAGTAACCCCGGACAGGGCAACTATGGCTACACCTTC. Protein product: CASSNPGQGNYGYTF.

The chain combines TRBV28 with TRBJ1-2; the match to TRBD1 covers 8 bases. The J segment lost 7 bases and the V segment lost 5 bases, leaving 15 bases of the junction unmatched. Germline V CDR1 and CDR2: MDHEN, SYDVKM. This CDR3 has 16 residues. The CDR3 is CASSPPAGGLFAGYTF. In nucleotides, the CDR3 is TGTGCCAGCAGTCCCCCCGCAGGGGGCTTGTTTGCTGGCTACACCTTC.

The rearrangement links TRBV13 to TRBJ2-5; 9 bases map to TRBD1. V was pared by 4 bases and J by 5 bases, with 11 bases of the junction left unmatched. This CDR3 region has 16 residues. CDR1 is PRHDT, CDR2 FYEKMQ, per germline (reference sequence). The DNA of the CDR3 is TGTGCCAGCAGCTCAACCTGGGACAGGGAGGGGGAGACCCAGTACTTC. Residues: CASSSTWDREGETQYF. Full variable domain (remainder filled in from reference TRBV13 and TRBJ2-5): AAGVIQSPRHLIKEKRETATLKCYPIPRHDTVYWYQQGPGQDPQFLISFYEKMQSDKGSIPDRFSAQQFSDYHSELNMSSLELGDSALYFCASSSTWDREGETQYFGPGTRLLVL.

The chain is built from TRBV3-1 (or the pseudogene TRBV3-2) and TRBJ1-2; possible D gene TRBD1, 6 bases. Germline V CDR1 and CDR2: LGHDT, YNNKEL (reference sequence). The CDR3 loop spans 12 amino acids. The ends were cut back, 8 bases at V and 8 bases at J, with 15 bases in the middle. The CDR3 is CASSTGYRGYTF. The CDR3 DNA sequence: TGTGCCAGCTCAACAGGGTATCGCGGCTACACCTTC.

The V call is TRBV6-6, the J call TRBJ2-7; TRBD1 aligns across 11 bases. J gave up 2 bases and V 7 bases, and 7 bases lay outside the gene matches. This CDR3 has 15 residues. Per germline, CDR1 MNHNY and CDR2 SVGAGI (reference sequence). The CDR3 region has the DNA TGTGCCAGCACCAGCCCGGGACAGGGGGCCTACGAGCAGTACTTC. Translated: CASTSPGQGAYEQYF.

V gene TRBV5-4 combines with J gene TRBJ2-7; D unclear. Per germline, CDR1 SGHNT and CDR2 YYREEE (reference sequence). Deletions cut 6 bases from V and 0 bases from J, with 10 bases between. The CDR3 is 13 amino acids. CDR3 protein: CASTSEYSYEQYF. The CDR3 nucleotides are TGTGCCAGCACTAGTGAGTACTCCTACGAGCAGTACTTC.

The chain combines TRBV5-1 with TRBJ2-2; perhaps TRBD2 as D (6 bases). V lost 2 bases to trimming and J lost 4 bases, with 12 bases between them. CDR3 length: 15 residues. Per germline, CDR1 SGHRS and CDR2 YFSETQ. The CDR3 sequence is CASSFTGVGTGELFF. Here the CDR3 DNA reads TGCGCCAGCAGCTTTACGGGAGTGGGCACCGGGGAGCTGTTTTTT.

This sequence joins TRBV19 and TRBJ2-6; 7 bases agree with TRBD2. CDR3 length: 17 residues. The J segment lost 0 bases and the V segment lost 5 bases, leaving 7 bases of the junction unmatched. Per germline, CDR1 LNHDA and CDR2 SQIVND (reference sequence). In DNA, the CDR3 is TGTGCCAGTAGTTCCGGACTAGGGAACTCTGGGGCCAACGTCCTGACTTTC. Its protein is CASSSGLGNSGANVLTF.

J is TRBJ1-5 and V is TRBV21-1; the table gives TRBD1 as D, unverified against the DNA. TRBV21-1 is an annotated pseudogene. This CDR3 spans 18 amino acids. The CDR3 DNA reads TGTGCCAGCAGCAAATATTCGCTTTGCGACAGTGGATATCAGCCCCAGCATTTT. Translating it yields CASSKYSLCDSGYQPQHF.

This clone was counted only a few times. The chain carries TRBV12-5 and TRBJ2-1; 14 bases align to TRBD2. This CDR3 is built from 16 residues. With 5 bases clipped from V and 7 bases from J, the junction kept 7 bases outside the gene matches. CDR1 is LGHNT and CDR2 is FRNRAP in the germline V gene. The chain's CDR3 is CASGPGTSGSSNEQFF. The CDR3 DNA reads as TGTGCTAGTGGTCCCGGGACTAGCGGGAGTTCGAATGAGCAGTTCTTC.

This clone was seen a single time. The chain uses TRBV28 and TRBJ2-7; 7 bases match TRBD1. CDR1 and CDR2 from the germline V gene are MDHEN and SYDVKM. The CDR3 is made up of 14 amino acids. With V trimmed by 5 bases and J by 2 bases, 6 bases remained unmatched. CDR3 sequence: CASSPGQVTYEQYV. The CDR3 DNA reads as TGTGCCAGCAGTCCAGGACAGGTCACCTACGAGCAGTACGTC.

This CDR3 is CASSLPTGDTGELFF. CDR3 in DNA: TGTGCCAGCAGCTTACCGACAGGGGACACCGGGGAGCTGTTTTTT. V and J are TRBV5-4 and TRBJ2-2; 8 nucleotides line up with TRBD1. From germline, CDR1 is SGHNT and CDR2 YYREEE (reference sequence). CDR3 length equals 15 residues. The V and J ends lost 2 bases and 3 bases, in that order; junction bases with no gene match: 3.

This clone was observed many times. The rearrangement joins TRBV5-1 to TRBJ2-5; a weak D match, TRBD1 (5 bases). The CDR3 has 15 amino acids. The V gene lost 0 bases and the J gene lost 5 bases, with 14 bases spanning the gap. Germline CDR1 is SGHRS and CDR2 is YFSETQ. The DNA for the CDR3 is TGCGCCAGCAGCTTGGGCCCACAGGAAGGTGAGACCCAGTACTTC. As protein: CASSLGPQEGETQYF.